This T cell receptor beta chain comes out of a study of shared clonotypes between healthy human individuals. CDR1 is MDHEN and CDR2 is SYDVKM in the germline V gene. Trimming shortened V by 8 bases and J by 4 bases, and 20 bases separated the two germline ends. This CDR3 region has 15 residues. TCRdb's table, derived via immunoSEQ multiplex PCR, lists solely in-frame clones and lacks some. The sample gives 2.3 million or so clones, 85% to 95% of which show up once; about 0.39% is in the top ten. This receptor was obtained from a man between 18 and 35 years old in good health. Some clones in this sample may be carry-over from other donors' samples. Sequencing was done on a sample of naive CD4+ T cells from PBMCs. The subset is: CD45RA+ positively selected. The chain links TRBV28 to TRBJ1-2; TRBD1 might be the D (5 bases). The DNA for the CDR3 is TGTGCCAGCTCCGATAGGGCCGGGGGGATCTATGGCTACACCTTC. It encodes CASSDRAGGIYGYTF.